This T cell receptor beta chain came from a study of blood T cell repertoires in COVID-19. TCRdb's table, derived via immunoSEQ multiplex PCR, lists solely in-frame clones and lacks some. This repertoire shows 150,000 to 200,000 clones, about four fifths found once; its top ten account for roughly 5.6%. The germline CDR1 and CDR2 sequences are LGHNA and YNFKEQ. The CDR3 runs to 16 residues. The V segment lost 4 bases and the J segment 1 base; nucleotides outside the gene matches: 6. This clone came up a few times. The J gene is TRBJ2-1, the V gene TRBV4-2; 8 nucleotides align to TRBD2. The source is a middle-aged woman with COVID-19, enrolled during active disease. The material sequenced was peripheral blood. DNA for the CDR3: TGTGCCAGCAGCCCGGGGGCGGGGGGATCCTACAATGAGCAGTTCTTC. This codes for CASSPGAGGSYNEQFF.